This T cell receptor (beta chain) derives from a study of identical twins. Trimming removed 4 bases from V and 6 bases from J, with 12 bases in between. This CDR3 spans 14 amino acids. Germline V gene sequence: CDR1 SGHVS, CDR2 FQNEAQ. This clonotype showed up just a few times. Each CDR3 protein gets one entry after TCRdb re-called the 5' RACE reads with MiXCR. The table shows about 660,000 distinct CDR3 sequences, with over 8.5% occurring only once. Separately, the same data were catalogued under a study of yellow fever vaccine responses in identical twins.

This receptor was identified in a woman younger than 35 in good health. The chain employs TRBV7-8 and TRBJ2-2, with D hard to call. Material: PBMCs. The CDR3 loop reads CASSSSLGSGELFF. CDR3 DNA sequence: TGTGCCAGCAGCTCGTCTCTCGGTTCCGGGGAGCTGTTTTTT.